The T cell receptor (beta chain) under discussion was sequenced for a study of cytomegalovirus exposure and HLA in healthy donors. This clone was observed once. Generated by immunoSEQ multiplex PCR, the TCRdb table keeps only in-frame clones and is missing some. This sample carries roughly 77,000 clones, roughly 94% of them seen once, and the ten largest clones take nearly 0.7%. The CDR3 has 16 amino acids. Germline V gene lookup returns CDR1 SSHAT and CDR2 FNYEAQ (reference sequence). Trimming took 3 bases from V and 1 from J; bases not matched to a gene: 5. The sequence was collected from a young woman in good health and CMV-seronegative. This chain joins TRBV7-7 and TRBJ2-5; the match to TRBD2 covers 10 bases. Sequenced material: PBMCs. The CDR3 region has the DNA TGTGCCAGCAGCTTTGCTAGCGGGGGAGCCCAAGAGACCCAGTACTTC. This codes for CASSFASGGAQETQYF.